What follows are 5 T cell receptor beta chains derived from one specimen sequenced in a study of cytomegalovirus exposure and HLA in healthy donors. Researchers ran the PCR with 60 Vbeta and 13 Jbeta primers. The assay was immunoSEQ multiplex PCR, and TCRdb's table has in-frame clones only and misses some. The sample has 200,000 or so clones, about 85% seen once. The source material was PBMCs. The source is a male donor in good health and CMV-seropositive.

V is TRBV9 and J is TRBJ1-2, with unresolved D. Germline V CDR1 and CDR2: SGDLS, YYNGEE. The CDR3 sequence is 14 residues long. The V end was cut by 2 bases, the J end by 0 bases, with 8 bases between. CDR3 nucleotides: TGTGCCAGCAGCGTTGGGCAGCCTAACTATGGCTACACCTTC. Translating gives CASSVGQPNYGYTF.

The chain recombines TRBV7-2 with TRBJ2-7; a weak D match, TRBD1 (6 bases). Between the trimmed V and J ends, which lost 3 bases and 2 bases, there was a span of 14 bases. Germline loops: CDR1 SGHTA, CDR2 FQGNSA. The CDR3 runs 15 residues. For the CDR3, the DNA is TGTGCCAGCAGCTTCTACCAGGGGCCTGCCTACGAGCAGTACTTC. Its protein is CASSFYQGPAYEQYF.

This clone is categorized as medium-sized. The chain combines TRBV25-1 with TRBJ1-2, with 7 nucleotides matching TRBD1. CDR1 and CDR2 (germline): MGHDK, SYGVNS. This CDR3 region has 15 residues. The ends lost 3 bases at V and 4 bases at J; junction bases unmatched: 8. The DNA of the CDR3 is TGTGCCAGCAGTGAGACCGGACAGGCTAGCTATGGCTACACCTTC. Its protein is CASSETGQASYGYTF.

This clone was detected a few times. The V and J genes are TRBV7-9 and TRBJ2-2, with unresolved D. The V and J ends lost 4 bases and 7 bases respectively, with 7 bases between them. The CDR3 has 12 amino acids. CDR1 is SEHNR, CDR2 FQNEAQ, per germline (reference sequence). CDR3 residues: CASSSRFGELFF. The CDR3 DNA reads as TGTGCCAGCAGCTCGAGGTTCGGGGAGCTGTTTTTT.

The chain joins TRBV9 to TRBJ2-3; a weak D match, TRBD2 (6 bases). The V gene's germline CDR1 is SGDLS and CDR2 YYNGEE. V lost 3 bases and J lost 1, with 12 bases in between. The length of the CDR3 is 15 residues. CDR3 protein: CASSGGTPGTDTQYF. The CDR3 DNA sequence: TGTGCCAGCAGCGGAGGGACTCCCGGCACAGATACGCAGTATTTT.